This TCR beta chain was profiled in a study of identical twins. This clonotype was seen repeatedly, ten times or more. The CDR3 spans 14 residues. Germline loops: CDR1 GTSNPN, CDR2 SVGIG (reference sequence). V gave up 3 bases and J gave up 1 base, with 12 bases separating them. cDNA molecules carried unique molecular identifiers, and template switching added a universal primer site. Each CDR3 protein is one row after TCRdb ran MiXCR on the 5' RACE reads. This table has hundreds of thousands of distinct CDR3 sequences, 18% appearing once. This same sample was also part of a study on T cells expressing NK-cell markers. Per that paper: TCR beta repertoires came from sorted CD3+CD56+NKG2C+, CD3+CD56+NKG2C- and CD3+CD56-NKG2C+ T cells. Once again these clonotypes came out on top in the CD3+CD56-NKG2C+ fraction of several donors.

This TCR was recovered from a young woman in good health. The genes are TRBV30 and TRBJ1-1, with D unresolved. Sequencing was performed on PBMCs. The CDR3 loop reads CAWRAARANTEAFF. The CDR3 DNA reads TGTGCCTGGAGAGCCGCCCGGGCGAACACTGAAGCTTTCTTT.